This entry lists 3 T cell receptor beta chains sequenced from one sample in a study of CD8 T cells in Susac syndrome. Reverse transcription of about 0.45 to 1 ug RNA was performed with random hexamers. Each CDR3 protein gets one entry after TCRdb re-called the immunoSEQ multiplex PCR reads with MiXCR. Counted here are some 110,000 distinct CDR3 sequences, around 94% occurring once; the ten biggest clones make up 0.065% to 0.1%. The specimen was CD4+ T cells from PBMCs. The receptors shown here come from a human donor in good health.

CDR3 nucleotide sequence: TGCAGTGCTAGAGCTCACGACAGGGGGTCGGCCGGGGAGCTGTTTTTT. Encoded protein: CSARAHDRGSAGELFF. The V and J genes are TRBV20-1 and TRBJ2-2; 9 positions agree with TRBD1. The germline V gene encodes CDR1 DFQATT and CDR2 SNEGSKA (reference sequence). The CDR3 has 16 residues. J lost 6 bases, V lost 1 base, and 9 bases had no gene match.

DNA of the CDR3: TGCAGCGCCGCAGGGGGCGGGGAGACCCAGTACTTC. This sequence encodes CSAAGGGETQYF. The rearrangement links TRBV29-1 to TRBJ2-5; 8 bases match TRBD1. CDR3 length: 12 residues. In germline, CDR1 is SQVTM, CDR2 ANQGSEA. Unmatched junction bases numbered 6, after V lost 7 bases and J lost 5 bases.

This chain connects TRBV3-1 to TRBJ2-1; 13 nucleotides line up with TRBD2. The CDR3 extends over 18 amino acids. In germline, CDR1 is LGHDT, CDR2 YNNKEL (reference sequence). Unmatched junction bases numbered 7, after V lost 3 bases and J lost 2 bases. CDR3 amino acids: CASSQDWTSGSPYNEQFF. The CDR3 nucleotides are TGTGCCAGCAGCCAGGACTGGACTAGCGGGAGTCCCTACAATGAGCAGTTCTTC.